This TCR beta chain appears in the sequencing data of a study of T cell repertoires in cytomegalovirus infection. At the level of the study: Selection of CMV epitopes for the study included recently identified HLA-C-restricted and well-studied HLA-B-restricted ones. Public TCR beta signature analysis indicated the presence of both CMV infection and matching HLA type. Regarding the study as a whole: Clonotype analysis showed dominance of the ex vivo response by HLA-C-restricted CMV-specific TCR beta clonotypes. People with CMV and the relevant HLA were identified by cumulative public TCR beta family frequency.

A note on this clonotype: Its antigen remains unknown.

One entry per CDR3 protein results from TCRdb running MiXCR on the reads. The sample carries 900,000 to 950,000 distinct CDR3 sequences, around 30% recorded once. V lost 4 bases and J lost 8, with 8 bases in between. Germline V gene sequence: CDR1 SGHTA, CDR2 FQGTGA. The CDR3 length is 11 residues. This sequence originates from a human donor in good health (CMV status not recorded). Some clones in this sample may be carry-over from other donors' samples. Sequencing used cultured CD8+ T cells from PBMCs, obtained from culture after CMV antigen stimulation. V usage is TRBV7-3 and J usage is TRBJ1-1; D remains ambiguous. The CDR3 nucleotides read TGTGCCAGCAGCTCGTCTTCCGAAGCTTTCTTT. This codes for CASSSSSEAFF.